These 22 T cell receptor beta chains were all obtained from the same sample, sequenced in a study of T cells after yellow fever vaccination. TCRdb itself ran the 5' RACE reads through MiXCR, one entry per CDR3 protein. In the table there are fewer than 350,000 distinct CDR3 sequences, 3.6% of which are singletons. Sequenced here: PBMCs, sampled on the day of the yellow fever booster vaccination. Receptors were obtained from a man aged 18-30 years who received the YFV17D yellow fever vaccine.

The table lists this clonotype with many counts. V and J are TRBV20-1 and TRBJ1-6; D possibly corresponds to TRBD1 (6 bases). CDR1 and CDR2 (germline): DFQATT, SNEGSKA (reference sequence). V lost 2 bases, J lost 7 bases, and 15 bases lay in between. This CDR3 spans 15 amino acids. The CDR3 spells CSARPRTVGNSPLHF. The CDR3 bases are TGCAGTGCTAGACCACGGACAGTAGGCAATTCACCCCTCCACTTT.

This clonotype was seen only a few times. The V gene is TRBV7-2, the J gene TRBJ1-5; TRBD1 agrees at 8 bases. Germline values: CDR1 SGHTA, CDR2 FQGNSA. V shed 5 bases, J shed 4 bases, and the junction held 7 bases outside the gene matches. The CDR3 runs to 15 residues. CDR3 protein: CASSNGTGRNQPQHF. DNA of the CDR3: TGTGCCAGCAGCAATGGGACAGGAAGGAATCAGCCCCAGCATTTT. The complete variable domain, with remaining parts taken from reference TRBV7-2 and TRBJ1-5, reads GAGVSQSPSNKVTEKGKDVELRCDPISGHTALYWYRQSLGQGLEFLIYFQGNSAPDKSGLPSDRFSAERTGGSVSTLTIQRTQQEDSAVYLCASSNGTGRNQPQHFGDGTRLSIL.

The chain joins TRBV9 to TRBJ1-2; unclear D gene. Between the trimmed V and J ends, which lost 4 bases and 4 bases, there was a span of 17 bases. From germline, CDR1 is SGDLS and CDR2 YYNGEE. The CDR3 spans 15 residues. The CDR3 loop reads CASSSHQGLGYGYTF. The CDR3 DNA follows: TGTGCCAGCAGCTCCCATCAAGGATTAGGCTATGGCTACACCTTC.

The J gene is TRBJ2-5, the V gene TRBV10-3, with TRBD1 matching 10 bases. Germline V gene lookup returns CDR1 ENHRY and CDR2 SYGVKD. With 6 bases clipped from V and 5 bases from J, the junction kept 0 bases outside the gene matches. This CDR3 spans 12 amino acids. The CDR3 region is CAIRDRGETQYF. CDR3 coding DNA: TGTGCCATCAGGGACAGGGGGGAGACCCAGTACTTC.

This clonotype occurred many times. The chain is built from TRBV5-1 and TRBJ2-7, with D unclear. Per germline, CDR1 SGHRS and CDR2 YFSETQ. Between the trimmed V and J ends, which lost 4 bases and 5 bases, there was a span of 10 bases. The length of the CDR3 is 12 residues. CDR3 nucleotides: TGCGCCAGCAGCCTCGGGTTGGACGAGCAGTACTTC. Protein sequence: CASSLGLDEQYF.

This clonotype was seen many times. The V call is TRBV29-1, the J call TRBJ2-3; D remains ambiguous. CDR3 length equals 15 residues. Trimming left V 6 bases short and J 5 bases short, with 21 bases between. Germline values: CDR1 SQVTM, CDR2 ANQGSEA. The CDR3 spells CSVPVTGFRRDTQYF. The CDR3 coding sequence is TGCAGCGTGCCGGTTACCGGGTTCCGTCGAGATACGCAGTATTTT.

This clonotype showed up just a few times. The chain links TRBV4-3 to TRBJ1-4, with D unresolved. The CDR3 covers 13 residues. CDR1 and CDR2 (germline): LGHNA, YSLEER. Trimming removed 3 bases from V and 8 bases from J, with 10 bases in between. The CDR3 DNA follows: TGCGCCAGCAGCCAGCAGATATGGGAAAAACTGTTTTTT. Translating it yields CASSQQIWEKLFF.

In this sample, this clonotype turned up many times. The chain has TRBV29-1 and TRBJ2-2; either TRBD1 or TRBD2 may supply D (5 bases each). V shed 6 bases and J shed 1 base, with 18 bases lying between them. This CDR3 has 16 residues. CDR1 is SQVTM, CDR2 ANQGSEA, per germline. This CDR3 is CSVEGRDFWNTGELFF. The DNA of the CDR3 is TGCAGCGTCGAGGGACGGGATTTTTGGAACACCGGGGAGCTGTTTTTT.

This clonotype was detected many times. This chain connects TRBV7-3 to TRBJ2-3, with a tentative D call TRBD1 (5 bases). There are 18 residues in the CDR3. Germline V gene sequence: CDR1 SGHTA, CDR2 FQGTGA. Trimming shortened V by 1 base and J by 0 bases, and 17 bases separated the two germline ends. For the CDR3, the DNA is TGTGCCAGCAGCTTAAGTGGACATACCTTCACTAGCACAGATACGCAGTATTTT. Translation gives CASSLSGHTFTSTDTQYF. The whole variable domain, filled in from reference TRBV7-3 and TRBJ2-3, reads GAGVSQTPSNKVTEKGKYVELRCDPISGHTALYWYRQSLGQGPEFLIYFQGTGAADDSGLPNDRFFAVRPEGSVSTLKIQRTERGDSAVYLCASSLSGHTFTSTDTQYFGPGTRLTVL.

This clonotype was counted at least ten times. The chain is built from TRBV5-1 and TRBJ2-7; weak D call: TRBD2 (7 bases). The CDR3 loop spans 15 amino acids. The germline V gene encodes CDR1 SGHRS and CDR2 YFSETQ. Trimming left V 4 bases short and J 2 bases short, with 16 bases between. The CDR3 DNA sequence: TGCGCCAGCAGCCCCCGTGGGGGGGCTCCCTACGAGCAGTACTTC. Translated, it gives CASSPRGGAPYEQYF.

In this sample, this clonotype turned up a few times. V gene TRBV7-2 combines with J gene TRBJ2-5; 8 bases fit TRBD1. Germline CDR1 reads SGHTA; CDR2 reads FQGNSA. The CDR3 extends over 15 amino acids. Trimming took 5 bases from V and 5 from J; bases not matched to a gene: 10. In nucleotides, the CDR3 is TGTGCCAGCAGCAAACTCAGGGGGCCGGAGGAGACCCAGTACTTC. Translation: CASSKLRGPEETQYF.

This clonotype was recorded at least ten times. The V and J genes are TRBV4-1 and TRBJ1-2; TRBD1 matches at 7 bases. The CDR3 loop spans 18 amino acids. J was trimmed by 5 bases and V by 2 bases; bases with no gene match: 17. Germline assignment: CDR1 MGHRA and CDR2 YSYEKL. CDR3 in DNA: TGCGCCAGCAGCCAAACGGGGCAGGGGGACTCGATTTGGTATGGCTACACCTTC. Amino acids: CASSQTGQGDSIWYGYTF.

The V call is TRBV28, the J call TRBJ2-7; 8 bases fit TRBD2. Germline V gives CDR1 MDHEN, CDR2 SYDVKM. V shed 6 bases and J 2 bases; nucleotides not matched to a gene: 6. This CDR3 is built from 14 residues. CDR3 in amino acids: CASRPRGGTYEQYV. In nucleotides, the CDR3 is TGTGCCAGCAGACCCCGGGGGGGGACCTACGAGCAGTACGTC.

In its sample, this clonotype was seen a few times. The gene calls are TRBV4-3 and TRBJ1-2; D is unclear. There are 15 residues in the CDR3. Germline V gene sequence: CDR1 LGHNA, CDR2 YSLEER. Trimming pared 0 bases from V and 7 bases from J, leaving 15 bases between. The CDR3 is CASSQDLGDFFGYTF. The CDR3, as DNA: TGCGCCAGCAGCCAAGATCTTGGGGATTTTTTTGGCTACACCTTC.

The table lists this clonotype with many counts. The chain couples TRBV29-1 to TRBJ1-2; TRBD1 might be the D (5 bases). V lost 8 bases and J lost 3, with 22 bases in between. The length of the CDR3 is 15 residues. Germline CDR1 SQVTM, CDR2 ANQGSEA. The CDR3 protein is CSSTWGRAPYYGYTF. CDR3 nucleotide sequence: TGCAGCTCAACGTGGGGCAGGGCCCCTTACTATGGCTACACCTTC.

This clonotype was counted many times. The rearrangement joins TRBV7-3 to TRBJ2-4; D unclear. The V end lost 0 bases, the J end lost 8 bases, and 8 bases lay between the germline ends. In germline, CDR1 is SGHTA, CDR2 FQGTGA. This CDR3 region has 13 residues. The CDR3 protein is CASSLTVQDIQYF. CDR3 in DNA: TGTGCCAGCAGCTTAACGGTGCAGGACATTCAGTACTTC.

The DNA for the CDR3 is TGTGCCAGCAGCTTAGCGAGGAAGGGTGGCTACACCTTC. It is translated as CASSLARKGGYTF. The chain links TRBV7-2 to TRBJ1-2; D ambiguous. From germline, CDR1 is SGHTA and CDR2 FQGNSA. The CDR3 runs to 13 residues. Trimming removed 0 bases from V and 7 bases from J, with 9 bases in between.

This clonotype was recorded a few times. This chain links TRBV28 with TRBJ1-2; D not resolved. V lost 4 bases to trimming and J lost 4 bases, with 16 bases between them. The CDR3 contains 15 residues. Germline CDR1 is MDHEN and CDR2 is SYDVKM. The DNA of the CDR3 is TGTGCCAGCAGTTCCCGCCGGGGTGTGAGCTATGGCTACACCTTC. Residues: CASSSRRGVSYGYTF.

This clonotype was counted at least ten times. This sequence joins TRBV7-3 and TRBJ2-5; unclear D gene. The V gene lost 5 bases and the J gene lost 3 bases, with 13 bases spanning the gap. Germline V CDR1 and CDR2: SGHTA, FQGTGA. This CDR3 is 14 amino acids long. The CDR3 is CASSLNPHEETQYF. The CDR3 DNA reads as TGTGCCAGCAGCCTAAACCCCCATGAAGAGACCCAGTACTTC.

This clonotype was seen ten or more times. This chain links TRBV7-2 with TRBJ2-7, with D tentatively TRBD1 (6 bases). Trimming stripped 5 bases from V and 5 bases from J, with 13 bases between. The germline gives CDR1 SGHTA, CDR2 FQGNSA. The CDR3 runs to 13 residues. The CDR3 DNA reads as TGTGCCAGCAGCAACAGGGATTTGGACGAGCAGTACGTC. This codes for CASSNRDLDEQYV.

This clonotype was picked up a small number of times. CDR3 in amino acids: CATSERGASGANVLTF. Written as DNA, the CDR3 is TGTGCCACCAGTGAGAGGGGGGCTTCTGGGGCCAACGTCCTGACTTTC. This chain joins TRBV24-1 and TRBJ2-6; D may be TRBD1 or TRBD2 (6 bases each). This CDR3 comprises 16 residues. Trimming removed 4 bases from V and 1 base from J, with 10 bases in between. Per the germline V gene, CDR1 is KGHDR and CDR2 is SFDVKD.

V usage is TRBV5-1 and J usage is TRBJ1-1; 8 nucleotides match TRBD1. With 7 bases clipped from V and 1 base from J, the junction kept 6 bases outside the gene matches. The CDR3 runs to 14 residues. The germline V gene has CDR1 SGHRS and CDR2 YFSETQ. CDR3 protein: CASAGDRGNTEAFF. CDR3 sequence (DNA): TGCGCCAGCGCCGGTGACAGGGGGAACACTGAAGCTTTCTTT.